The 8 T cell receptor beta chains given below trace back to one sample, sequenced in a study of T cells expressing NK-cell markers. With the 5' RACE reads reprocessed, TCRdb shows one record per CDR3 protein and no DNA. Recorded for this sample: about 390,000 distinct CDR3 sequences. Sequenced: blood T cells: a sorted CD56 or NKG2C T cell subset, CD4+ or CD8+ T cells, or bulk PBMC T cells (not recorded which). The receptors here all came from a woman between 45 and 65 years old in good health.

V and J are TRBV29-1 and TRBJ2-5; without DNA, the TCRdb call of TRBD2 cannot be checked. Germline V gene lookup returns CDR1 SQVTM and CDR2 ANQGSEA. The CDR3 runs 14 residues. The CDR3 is CSVEDAGGQETQYF.

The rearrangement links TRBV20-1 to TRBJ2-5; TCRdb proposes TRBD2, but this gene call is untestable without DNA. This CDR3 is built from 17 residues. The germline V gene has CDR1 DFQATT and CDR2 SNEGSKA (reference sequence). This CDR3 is CSARIVIGLAGVETQYF.

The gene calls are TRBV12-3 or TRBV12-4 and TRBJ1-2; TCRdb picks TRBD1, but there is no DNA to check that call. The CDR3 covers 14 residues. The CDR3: CASSSDSLNYGYTF.

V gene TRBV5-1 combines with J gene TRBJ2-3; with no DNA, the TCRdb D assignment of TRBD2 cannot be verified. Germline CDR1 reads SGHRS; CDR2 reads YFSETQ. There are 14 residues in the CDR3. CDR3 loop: CATKDGTKADTQYF.

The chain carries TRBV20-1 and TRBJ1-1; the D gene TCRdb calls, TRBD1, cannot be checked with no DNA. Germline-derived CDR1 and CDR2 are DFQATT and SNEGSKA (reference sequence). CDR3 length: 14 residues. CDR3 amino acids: CSAVKGKLNTEAFF.

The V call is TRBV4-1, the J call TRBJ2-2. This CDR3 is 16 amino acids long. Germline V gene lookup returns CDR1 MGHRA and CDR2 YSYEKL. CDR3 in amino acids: CASSQAFGGFTGELFF.

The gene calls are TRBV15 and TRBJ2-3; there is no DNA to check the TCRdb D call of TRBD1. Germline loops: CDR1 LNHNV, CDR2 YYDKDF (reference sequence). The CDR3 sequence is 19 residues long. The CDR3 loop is CATSRDPLTGGGTTDTQYF.

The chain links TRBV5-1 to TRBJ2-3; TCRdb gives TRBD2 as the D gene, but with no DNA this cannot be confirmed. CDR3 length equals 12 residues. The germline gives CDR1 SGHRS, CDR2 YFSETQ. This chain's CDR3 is CASSALAGTQYF.